The 2 T cell receptor beta chains below were found in one sample sequenced in a study of T cell responses to AZD1222 COVID-19 vaccine. Profiling relied on immunoSEQ multiplex PCR, and the TCRdb table lists in-frame clones only, not all of them. The repertoire holds 55,000 to 65,000 clones, with about 74% as singletons. The specimen was peripheral blood, collected 28 days after the second AZD1222 dose. These receptors originate from an adult who received the AZD1222 COVID-19 vaccine.

The chain joins TRBV5-1 to TRBJ2-2; D might be TRBD1 or TRBD2, each matching 5 bases. This CDR3 has 15 amino acids. CDR1 SGHRS and CDR2 YFSETQ come from the germline V gene. Between the trimmed V and J ends, which lost 4 bases and 0 bases, there was a span of 10 bases. The CDR3 DNA sequence: TGCGCCAGCAGCCCGGGGACCACGAACACCGGGGAGCTGTTTTTT. Its translation is CASSPGTTNTGELFF.

The genes are TRBV27 and TRBJ1-5; unclear D gene. CDR3 length equals 17 residues. V gave up 0 bases and J gave up 6 bases, with 18 bases separating them. Germline CDR1 and CDR2: MNHEY and SMNVEV (reference sequence). Written as DNA, the CDR3 is TGTGCCAGCAGTTTATCGGGTCTGTGGCCAGGAGTTCAGCCCCAGCATTTT. Translating it yields CASSLSGLWPGVQPQHF.